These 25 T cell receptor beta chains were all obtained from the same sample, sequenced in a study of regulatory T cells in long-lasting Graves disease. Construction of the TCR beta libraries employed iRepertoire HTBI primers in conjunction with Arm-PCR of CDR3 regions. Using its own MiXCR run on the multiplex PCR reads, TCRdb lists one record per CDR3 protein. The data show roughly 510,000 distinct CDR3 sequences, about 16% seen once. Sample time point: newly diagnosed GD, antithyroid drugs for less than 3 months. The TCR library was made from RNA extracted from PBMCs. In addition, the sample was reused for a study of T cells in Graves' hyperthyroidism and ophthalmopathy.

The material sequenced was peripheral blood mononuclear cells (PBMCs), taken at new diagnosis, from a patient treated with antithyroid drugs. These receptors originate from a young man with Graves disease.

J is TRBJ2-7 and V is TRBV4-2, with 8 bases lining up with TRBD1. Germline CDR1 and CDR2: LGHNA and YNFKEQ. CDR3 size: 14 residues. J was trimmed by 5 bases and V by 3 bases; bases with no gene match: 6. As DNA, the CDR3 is TGTGCCAGCAGCCATGGACAGGGTGTAGACGAGCAGTACTTC. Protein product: CASSHGQGVDEQYF.

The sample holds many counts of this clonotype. The CDR3 DNA reads TGTGCCAGCAGTCCCCCCCGAACGGGAGTGTATTACAATGAGCAGTTCTTC. Translation gives CASSPPRTGVYYNEQFF. The V gene is TRBV12-3 or TRBV12-4, the J gene TRBJ2-1; D might be TRBD2 (6 bases). The germline V and J ends were trimmed by 5 bases and 4 bases, with 21 bases remaining between them. This CDR3 contains 17 residues.

The DNA of the CDR3 is TGTGCCAGCAGTTTAAAGGACATGGACAGGGGCCCTAGACTTAGCAATCAGCCCCAGCATTTT. It yields the protein CASSLKDMDRGPRLSNQPQHF. The V call is TRBV27, the J call TRBJ1-5; 9 bases are shared with TRBD1. Germline CDR1 MNHEY, CDR2 SMNVEV (reference sequence). The J segment lost 0 bases and the V segment lost 2 bases, leaving 17 bases of the junction unmatched. This CDR3 is built from 21 residues.

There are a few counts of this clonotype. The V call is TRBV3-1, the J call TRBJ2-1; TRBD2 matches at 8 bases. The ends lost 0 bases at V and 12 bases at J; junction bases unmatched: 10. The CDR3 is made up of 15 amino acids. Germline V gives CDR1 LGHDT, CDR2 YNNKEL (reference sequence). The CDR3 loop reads CASSQDGTRGSGQFF. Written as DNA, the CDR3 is TGTGCCAGCAGCCAAGATGGGACTAGAGGTAGCGGGCAGTTCTTC.

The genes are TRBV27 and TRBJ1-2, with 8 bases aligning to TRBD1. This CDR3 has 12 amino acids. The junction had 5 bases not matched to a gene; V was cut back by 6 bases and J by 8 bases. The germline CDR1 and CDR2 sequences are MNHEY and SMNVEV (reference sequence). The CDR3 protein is CASRQGARGYTF. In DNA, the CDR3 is TGTGCCAGCAGGCAGGGGGCGCGCGGCTACACCTTC.

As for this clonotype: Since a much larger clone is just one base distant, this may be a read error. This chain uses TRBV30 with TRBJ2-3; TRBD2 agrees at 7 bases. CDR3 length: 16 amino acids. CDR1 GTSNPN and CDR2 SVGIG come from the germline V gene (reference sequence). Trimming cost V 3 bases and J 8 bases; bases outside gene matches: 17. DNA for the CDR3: TGTGCCTGGAGCCCCGCCCCCCACAGGTCGGGGGGTACGCAGTATTTT. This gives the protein CAWSPAPHRSGGTQYF.

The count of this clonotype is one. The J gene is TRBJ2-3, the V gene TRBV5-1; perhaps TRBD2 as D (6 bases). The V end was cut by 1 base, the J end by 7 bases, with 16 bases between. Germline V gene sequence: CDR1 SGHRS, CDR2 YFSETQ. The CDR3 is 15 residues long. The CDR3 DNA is TGCGCCAGCAGCTTGACGGGAGCGGCGGGGAATACGCAGTATTTT. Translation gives CASSLTGAAGNTQYF.

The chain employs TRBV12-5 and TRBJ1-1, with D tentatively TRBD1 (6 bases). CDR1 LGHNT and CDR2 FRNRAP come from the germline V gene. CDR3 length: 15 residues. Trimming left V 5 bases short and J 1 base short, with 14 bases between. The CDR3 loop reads CASGPPDRENTEAFF. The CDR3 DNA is TGTGCTAGTGGTCCCCCGGACAGAGAGAACACTGAAGCTTTCTTT.

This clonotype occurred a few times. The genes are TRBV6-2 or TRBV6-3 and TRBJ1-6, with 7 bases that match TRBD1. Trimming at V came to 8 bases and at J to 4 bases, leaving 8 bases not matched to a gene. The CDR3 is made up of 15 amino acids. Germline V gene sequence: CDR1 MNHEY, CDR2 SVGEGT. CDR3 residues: CASVSGTAYNSPLHF. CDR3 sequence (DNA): TGTGCCAGCGTCTCCGGGACAGCTTATAATTCACCCCTCCACTTT.

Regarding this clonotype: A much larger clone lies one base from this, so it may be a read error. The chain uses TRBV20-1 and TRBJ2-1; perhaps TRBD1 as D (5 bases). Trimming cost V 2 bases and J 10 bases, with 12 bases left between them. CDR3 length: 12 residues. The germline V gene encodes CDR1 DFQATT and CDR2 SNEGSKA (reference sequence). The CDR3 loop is CSARHARTEQFF. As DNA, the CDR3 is TGCAGTGCTAGACACGCCCGGACAGAGCAGTTCTTC.

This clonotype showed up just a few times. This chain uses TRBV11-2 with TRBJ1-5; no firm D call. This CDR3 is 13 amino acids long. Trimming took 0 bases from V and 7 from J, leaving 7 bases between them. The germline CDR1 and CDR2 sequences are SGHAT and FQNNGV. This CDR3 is CASSLEVGQPQHF. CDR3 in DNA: TGTGCCAGCAGCTTAGAGGTTGGCCAGCCCCAGCATTTT.

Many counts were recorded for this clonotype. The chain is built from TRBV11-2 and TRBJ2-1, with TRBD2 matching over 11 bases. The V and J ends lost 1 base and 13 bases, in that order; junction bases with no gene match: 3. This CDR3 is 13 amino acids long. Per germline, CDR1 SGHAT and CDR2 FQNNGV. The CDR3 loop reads CASSLVSGRVQFF. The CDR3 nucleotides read TGTGCCAGCAGCTTAGTTAGCGGGAGGGTTCAGTTCTTC. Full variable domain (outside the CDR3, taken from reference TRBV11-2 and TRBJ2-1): EAGVAQSPRYKIIEKRQSVAFWCNPISGHATLYWYQQILGQGPKLLIQFQNNGVVDDSQLPKDRFSAERLKGVDSTLKIQPAKLEDSAVYLCASSLVSGRVQFFGPGTRLTVL.

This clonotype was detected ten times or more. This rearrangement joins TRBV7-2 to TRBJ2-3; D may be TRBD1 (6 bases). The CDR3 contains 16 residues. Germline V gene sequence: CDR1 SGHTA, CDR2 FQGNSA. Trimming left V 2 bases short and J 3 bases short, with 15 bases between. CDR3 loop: CASSLRRGSATDTQYF. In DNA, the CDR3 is TGTGCCAGCAGCTTAAGAAGGGGGAGTGCGACAGATACGCAGTATTTT.

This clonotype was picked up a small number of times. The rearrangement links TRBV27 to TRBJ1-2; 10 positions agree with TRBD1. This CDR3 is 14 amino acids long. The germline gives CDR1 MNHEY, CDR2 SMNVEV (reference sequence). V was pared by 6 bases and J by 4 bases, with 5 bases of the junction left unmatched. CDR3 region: CASRQTGGGYGYTF. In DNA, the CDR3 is TGTGCCAGCAGACAGACAGGGGGCGGCTATGGCTACACCTTC.

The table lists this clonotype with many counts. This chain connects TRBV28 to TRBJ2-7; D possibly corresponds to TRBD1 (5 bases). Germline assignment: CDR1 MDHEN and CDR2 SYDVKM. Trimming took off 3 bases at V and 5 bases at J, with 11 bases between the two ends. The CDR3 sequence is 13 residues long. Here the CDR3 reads CASSFFRGHEQYF. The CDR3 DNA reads TGTGCCAGCAGTTTCTTTAGGGGCCACGAGCAGTACTTC.

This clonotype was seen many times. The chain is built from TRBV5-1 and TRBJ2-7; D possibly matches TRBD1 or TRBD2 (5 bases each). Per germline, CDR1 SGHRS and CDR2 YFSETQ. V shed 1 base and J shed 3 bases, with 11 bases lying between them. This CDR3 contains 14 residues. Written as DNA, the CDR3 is TGCGCCAGCAGCTTGAAACGGGGCCTCTACGAGCAGTACTTC. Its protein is CASSLKRGLYEQYF.

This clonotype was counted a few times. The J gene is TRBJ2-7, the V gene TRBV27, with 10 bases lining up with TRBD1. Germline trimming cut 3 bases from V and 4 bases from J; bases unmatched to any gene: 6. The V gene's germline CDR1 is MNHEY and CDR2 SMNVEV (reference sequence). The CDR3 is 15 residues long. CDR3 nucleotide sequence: TGTGCCAGCAGTTTCTCCGGGACAGGGGCATACGAGCAGTACTTC. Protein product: CASSFSGTGAYEQYF.

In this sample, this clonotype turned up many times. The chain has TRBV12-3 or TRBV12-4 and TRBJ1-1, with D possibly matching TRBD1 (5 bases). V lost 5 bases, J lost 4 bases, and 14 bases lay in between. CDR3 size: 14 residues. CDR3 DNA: TGTGCCAGCAGTCTTGGGGGGGGGATCACTGAAGCTTTCTTT. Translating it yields CASSLGGGITEAFF.

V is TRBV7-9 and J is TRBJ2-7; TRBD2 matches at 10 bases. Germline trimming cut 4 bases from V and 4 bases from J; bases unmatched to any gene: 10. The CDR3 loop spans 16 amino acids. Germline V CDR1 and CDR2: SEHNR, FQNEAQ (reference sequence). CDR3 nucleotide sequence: TGTGCCAGCAGCTCCCCCACCGGGACTAGCGTTTACGAGCAGTACTTC. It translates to CASSSPTGTSVYEQYF.

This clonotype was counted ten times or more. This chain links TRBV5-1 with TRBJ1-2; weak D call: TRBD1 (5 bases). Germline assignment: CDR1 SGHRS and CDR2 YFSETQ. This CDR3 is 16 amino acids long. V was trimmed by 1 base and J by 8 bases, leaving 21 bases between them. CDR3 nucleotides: TGCGCCAGCAGCTTGCCCCGGGACTTGGTCGGGGAAGGCTACACCTTC. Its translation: CASSLPRDLVGEGYTF.

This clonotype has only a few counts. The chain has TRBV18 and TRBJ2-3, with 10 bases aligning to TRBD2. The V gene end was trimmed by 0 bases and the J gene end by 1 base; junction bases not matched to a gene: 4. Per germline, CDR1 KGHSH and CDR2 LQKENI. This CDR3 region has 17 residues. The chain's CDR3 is CASSPPLAGEGTDTQYF. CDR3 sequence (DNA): TGTGCCAGCTCACCACCCCTAGCGGGAGAGGGCACAGATACGCAGTATTTT.

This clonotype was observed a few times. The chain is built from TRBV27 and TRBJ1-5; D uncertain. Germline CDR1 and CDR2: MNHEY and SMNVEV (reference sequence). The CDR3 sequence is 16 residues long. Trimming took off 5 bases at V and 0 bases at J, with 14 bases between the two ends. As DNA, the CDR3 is TGTGCCAGCAGTCTTATTTCCCCATATAGCAATCAGCCCCAGCATTTT. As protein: CASSLISPYSNQPQHF.

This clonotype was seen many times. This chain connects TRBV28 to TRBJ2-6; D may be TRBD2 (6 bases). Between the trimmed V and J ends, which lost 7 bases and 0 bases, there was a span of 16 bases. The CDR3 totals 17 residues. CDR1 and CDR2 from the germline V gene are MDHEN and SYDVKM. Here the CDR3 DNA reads TGTGCCAGCAACCCGGGACTCTTGAGCTCTGGGGCCAACGTCCTGACTTTC. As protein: CASNPGLLSSGANVLTF.

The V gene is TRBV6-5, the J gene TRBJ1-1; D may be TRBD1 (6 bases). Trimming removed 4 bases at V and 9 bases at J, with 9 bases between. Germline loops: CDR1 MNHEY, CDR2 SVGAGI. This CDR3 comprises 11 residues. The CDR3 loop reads CASSFGQKAFF. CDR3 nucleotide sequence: TGTGCCAGCAGTTTCGGACAGAAAGCTTTCTTT.

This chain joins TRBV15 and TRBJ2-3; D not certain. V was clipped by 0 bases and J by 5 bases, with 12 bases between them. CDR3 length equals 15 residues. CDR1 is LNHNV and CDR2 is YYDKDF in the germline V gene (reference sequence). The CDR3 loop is CATSRDQVSGDTQYF. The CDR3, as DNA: TGTGCCACCAGCAGAGATCAGGTTTCGGGAGATACGCAGTATTTT.